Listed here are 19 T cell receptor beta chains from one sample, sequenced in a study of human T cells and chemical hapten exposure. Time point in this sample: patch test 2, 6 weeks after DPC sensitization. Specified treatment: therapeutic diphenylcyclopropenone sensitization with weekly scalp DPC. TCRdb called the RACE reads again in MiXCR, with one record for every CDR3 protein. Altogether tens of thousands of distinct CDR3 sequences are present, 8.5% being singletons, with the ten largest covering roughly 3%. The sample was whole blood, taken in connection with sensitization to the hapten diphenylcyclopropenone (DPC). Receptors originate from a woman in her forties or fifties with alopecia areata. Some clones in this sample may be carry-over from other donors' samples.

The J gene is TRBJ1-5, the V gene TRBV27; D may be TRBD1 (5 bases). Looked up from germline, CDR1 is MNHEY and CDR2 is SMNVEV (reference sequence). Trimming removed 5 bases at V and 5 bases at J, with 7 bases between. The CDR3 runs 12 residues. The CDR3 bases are TGTGCCAGCAGTATGACAGATCAGCCCCAGCATTTT. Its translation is CASSMTDQPQHF.

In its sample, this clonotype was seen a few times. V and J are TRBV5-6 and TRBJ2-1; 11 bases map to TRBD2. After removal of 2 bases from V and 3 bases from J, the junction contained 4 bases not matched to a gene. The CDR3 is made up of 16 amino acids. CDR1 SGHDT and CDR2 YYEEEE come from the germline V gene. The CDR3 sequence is CASSFPSGGIYNEQFF. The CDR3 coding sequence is TGTGCCAGCAGCTTCCCTAGCGGGGGGATCTACAATGAGCAGTTCTTC.

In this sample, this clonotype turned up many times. This chain's CDR3 is CSARLDRGTDTQYF. CDR3 nucleotide sequence: TGCAGTGCTAGGTTGGACAGGGGCACAGATACGCAGTATTTT. The chain couples TRBV20-1 to TRBJ2-3; 8 bases match TRBD1. V shed 3 bases, J shed 1 base, and the junction held 3 bases outside the gene matches. This CDR3 comprises 14 residues. The germline V gene encodes CDR1 DFQATT and CDR2 SNEGSKA (reference sequence).

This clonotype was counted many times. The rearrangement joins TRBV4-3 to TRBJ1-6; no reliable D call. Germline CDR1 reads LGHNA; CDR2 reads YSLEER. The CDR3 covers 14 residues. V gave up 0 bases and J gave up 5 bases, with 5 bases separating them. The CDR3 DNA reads TGCGCCAGCAGCCAAGATACGGATAATTCACCCCTCCACTTT. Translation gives CASSQDTDNSPLHF.

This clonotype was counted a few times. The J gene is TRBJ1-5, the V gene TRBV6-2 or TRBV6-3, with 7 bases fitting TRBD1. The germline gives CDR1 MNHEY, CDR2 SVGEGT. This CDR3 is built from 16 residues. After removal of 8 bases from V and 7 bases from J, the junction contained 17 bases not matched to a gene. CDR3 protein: CASRQGRPGQNQPQHF. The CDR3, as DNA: TGTGCCAGCCGACAGGGACGGCCCGGTCAGAACCAGCCCCAGCATTTT.

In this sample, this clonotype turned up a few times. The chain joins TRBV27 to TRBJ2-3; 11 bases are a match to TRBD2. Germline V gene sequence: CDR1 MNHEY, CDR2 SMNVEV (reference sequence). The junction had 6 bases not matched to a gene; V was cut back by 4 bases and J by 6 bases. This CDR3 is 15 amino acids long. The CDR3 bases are TGTGCCAGCAGTTCACTAGCGGGAGTCTCCGATACGCAGTATTTT. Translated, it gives CASSSLAGVSDTQYF.

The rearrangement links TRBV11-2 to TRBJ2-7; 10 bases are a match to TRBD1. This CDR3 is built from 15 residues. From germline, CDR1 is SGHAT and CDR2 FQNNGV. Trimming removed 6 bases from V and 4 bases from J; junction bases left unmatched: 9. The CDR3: CASSSAPGQGYEQYF. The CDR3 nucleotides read TGTGCCAGCAGTTCAGCCCCGGGACAGGGGTACGAGCAGTACTTC.

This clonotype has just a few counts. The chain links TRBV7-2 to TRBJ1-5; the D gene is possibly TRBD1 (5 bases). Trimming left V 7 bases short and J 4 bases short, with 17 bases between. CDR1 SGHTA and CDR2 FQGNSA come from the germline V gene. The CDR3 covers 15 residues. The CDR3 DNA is TGTGCCAGCAACCTCCCGGGACGGGCTAATCAGCCCCAGCATTTT. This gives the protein CASNLPGRANQPQHF.

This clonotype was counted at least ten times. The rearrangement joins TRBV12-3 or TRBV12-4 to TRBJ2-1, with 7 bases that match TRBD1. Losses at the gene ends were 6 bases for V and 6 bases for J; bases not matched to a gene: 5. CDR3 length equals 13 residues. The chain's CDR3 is CASSLGQFNEQFF. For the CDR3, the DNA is TGTGCCAGCAGCCTGGGACAGTTCAATGAGCAGTTCTTC.

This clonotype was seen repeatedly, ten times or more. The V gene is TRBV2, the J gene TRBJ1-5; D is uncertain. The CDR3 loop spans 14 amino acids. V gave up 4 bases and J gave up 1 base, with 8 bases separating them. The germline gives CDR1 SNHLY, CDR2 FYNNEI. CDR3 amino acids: CASSAGLSNQPQHF. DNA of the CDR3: TGTGCCAGCAGTGCCGGTCTAAGCAATCAGCCCCAGCATTTT.

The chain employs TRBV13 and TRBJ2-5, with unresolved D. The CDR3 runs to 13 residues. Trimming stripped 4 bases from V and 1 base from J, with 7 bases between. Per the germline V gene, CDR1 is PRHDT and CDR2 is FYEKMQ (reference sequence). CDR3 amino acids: CASSSPSQETQYF. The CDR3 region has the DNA TGTGCCAGCAGCTCCCCGTCCCAAGAGACCCAGTACTTC.

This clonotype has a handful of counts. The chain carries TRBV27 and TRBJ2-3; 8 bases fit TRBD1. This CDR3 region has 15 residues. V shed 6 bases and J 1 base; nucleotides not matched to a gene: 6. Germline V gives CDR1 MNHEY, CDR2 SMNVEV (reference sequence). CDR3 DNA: TGTGCCAGCAGCCGGACAGGGAGACGCACAGATACGCAGTATTTT. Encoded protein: CASSRTGRRTDTQYF.

For the CDR3, the DNA is TGCAGTGCTTCTTCCCTCGAAAGCTCATACAATGAGCAGTTCTTC. Its protein product is CSASSLESSYNEQFF. The chain couples TRBV20-1 to TRBJ2-1; unclear D gene. Germline V gene data show CDR1 as DFQATT and CDR2 as SNEGSKA (reference sequence). V was pared by 5 bases and J by 4 bases, with 18 bases between. The CDR3 covers 15 residues.

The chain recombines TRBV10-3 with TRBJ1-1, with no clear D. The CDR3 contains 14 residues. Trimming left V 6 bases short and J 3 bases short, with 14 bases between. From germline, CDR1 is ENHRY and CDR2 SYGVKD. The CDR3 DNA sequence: TGTGCCATCAGGGCACATGGGGAGTACACTGAAGCTTTCTTT. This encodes CAIRAHGEYTEAFF.

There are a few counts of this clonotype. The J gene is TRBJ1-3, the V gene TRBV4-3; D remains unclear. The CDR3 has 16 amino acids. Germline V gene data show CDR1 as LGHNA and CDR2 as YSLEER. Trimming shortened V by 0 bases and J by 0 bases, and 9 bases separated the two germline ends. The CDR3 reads CASSQDGRGSGNTIYF. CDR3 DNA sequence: TGCGCCAGCAGCCAAGATGGACGAGGCTCTGGAAACACCATATATTTT.

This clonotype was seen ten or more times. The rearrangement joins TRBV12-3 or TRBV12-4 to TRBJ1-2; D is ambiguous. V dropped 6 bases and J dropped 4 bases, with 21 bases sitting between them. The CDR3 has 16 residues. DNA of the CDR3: TGTGCCAGCAGCCCCTCTAGGGAAGGGTATGGCTATGGCTACACCTTC. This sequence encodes CASSPSREGYGYGYTF.

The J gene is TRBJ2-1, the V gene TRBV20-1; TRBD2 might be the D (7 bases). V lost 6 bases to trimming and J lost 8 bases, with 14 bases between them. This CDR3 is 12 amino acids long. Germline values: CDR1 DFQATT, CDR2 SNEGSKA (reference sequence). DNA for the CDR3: TGCAGTGCACACTTAGGGGGGGATGAGCAGTTCTTC. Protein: CSAHLGGDEQFF.

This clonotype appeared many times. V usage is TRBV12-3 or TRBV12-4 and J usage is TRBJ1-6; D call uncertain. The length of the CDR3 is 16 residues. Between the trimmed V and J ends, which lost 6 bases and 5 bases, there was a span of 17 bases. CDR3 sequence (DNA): TGTGCCAGCAGCCCCCTAAGGGCATCGAATAATTCACCCCTCCACTTT. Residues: CASSPLRASNNSPLHF.

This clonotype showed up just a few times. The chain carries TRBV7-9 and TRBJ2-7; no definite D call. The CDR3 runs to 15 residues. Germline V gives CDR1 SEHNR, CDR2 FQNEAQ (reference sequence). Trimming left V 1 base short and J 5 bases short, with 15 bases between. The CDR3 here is CASSLGSWQSDEQYF. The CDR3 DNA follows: TGTGCCAGCAGCTTAGGTAGCTGGCAAAGCGACGAGCAGTACTTC.